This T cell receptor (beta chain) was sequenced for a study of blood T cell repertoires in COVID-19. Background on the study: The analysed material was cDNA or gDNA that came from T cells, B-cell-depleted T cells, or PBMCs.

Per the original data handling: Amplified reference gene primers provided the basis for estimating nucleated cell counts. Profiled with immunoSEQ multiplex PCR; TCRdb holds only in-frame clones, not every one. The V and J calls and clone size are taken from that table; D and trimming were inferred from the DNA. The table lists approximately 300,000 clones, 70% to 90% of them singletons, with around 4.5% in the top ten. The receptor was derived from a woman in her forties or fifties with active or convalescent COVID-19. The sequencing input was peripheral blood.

The CDR3 DNA is TGTGCCATCAGTGAGTCGAAAGGAGATTATAGCAATCAGCCCCAGCATTTT. Translating it yields CAISESKGDYSNQPQHF. The chain joins TRBV10-3 to TRBJ1-5; D gene unclear. The CDR3 is 17 residues long. Trimming cost V 0 bases and J 0 bases, with 12 bases left between them. CDR1 and CDR2 (germline): ENHRY, SYGVKD.